Following are 3 T cell receptor beta chains from one sample sequenced in a study of T cells after posttransplantation cyclophosphamide. Here immunoSEQ multiplex PCR was the method, and the copy in TCRdb shows in-frame clones only, minus some. Of about 52,000 clones listed, approximately 94% are singletons. What was sequenced was PBMCs. Receptor source: a woman aged 25 to 39 in good health and a related stem cell transplant donor.

This chain joins TRBV6-1 and TRBJ1-2, with D possibly TRBD1 on 6 matching bases. The germline V and J ends were trimmed by 3 bases and 3 bases, with 11 bases remaining between them. Germline values: CDR1 MNHNS, CDR2 SASEGT. This CDR3 comprises 14 residues. The CDR3 DNA reads TGTGCCAGCAGTGATACAGGGTACGACTATGGCTACACCTTC. Amino acid sequence: CASSDTGYDYGYTF.

The chain has TRBV7-2 and TRBJ1-4, with D hard to call. Germline V CDR1 and CDR2: SGHTA, FQGNSA. The germline V and J ends were trimmed by 1 base and 4 bases, with 10 bases remaining between them. The CDR3 has 15 residues. The CDR3 region is CASSLGRQDNEKLFF. The DNA for the CDR3 is TGTGCCAGCAGCTTAGGCAGGCAGGATAATGAAAAACTGTTTTTT.

The J gene is TRBJ1-2, the V gene TRBV5-5, with 9 bases fitting TRBD1. V was pared by 4 bases and J by 6 bases, with 13 bases of the junction left unmatched. The CDR3 totals 16 residues. Germline lookup yields CDR1 SGHKS and CDR2 YYEKEE (reference sequence). The DNA for the CDR3 is TGTGCCAGCAGCCCGGGACAGGGTGGTTCTATGGATGGCTACACCTTC. Protein sequence: CASSPGQGGSMDGYTF.